The sequence of this T cell receptor (beta chain) was determined in a study of identical twins. Study-wide results and caveats: Sequences that were out-of-frame, alpha and twin-shared displayed an excess of low generation probability.

On this clonotype itself: Its cognate antigen is unknown.

TCRdb independently ran MiXCR on the 5' RACE reads; one entry per CDR3 protein. The data contain around 1.7 million distinct CDR3 sequences, about 32% of them singletons. Sequenced sample: cord blood. The source of this sequence is a newborn girl in good health.

In nucleotides, the CDR3 is TGTGCCAGCAGAACCGACCGTTACGAGCAGTACTTC. It is translated as CASRTDRYEQYF. The V call is TRBV2, the J call TRBJ2-7; no definite D call. Trimming pared 6 bases from V and 4 bases from J, leaving 10 bases between. Germline V lookup: CDR1 SNHLY, CDR2 FYNNEI. CDR3 length: 12 amino acids. Combining the CDR3 with reference TRBV2 and TRBJ2-7 gives the whole variable domain EPEVTQTPSHQVTQMGQEVILRCVPISNHLYFYWYRQILGQKVEFLVSFYNNEISEKSEIFDDQFSVERPDGSNFTLKIRSTKLEDSAMYFCASRTDRYEQYFGPGTRLTVT.